This T cell receptor (beta chain) came from a study of blood T cell repertoires in COVID-19. Turning to the study itself: Material from acute and convalescent COVID-19 was sourced from the United States, Italy and Spain. Nucleic acid was either cDNA or gDNA, and it came from T cells, B-cell-depleted T cells, or PBMCs.

The germline CDR1 and CDR2 sequences are SGHDT and YYEEEE. The CDR3 covers 13 residues. Trimming cost V 4 bases and J 0 bases, with 7 bases left between them. As handled by the study authors: Estimates of nucleated cell counts were drawn from the amplification of reference gene primers. TCRdb's copy holds only in-frame clones and misses some; the assay was immunoSEQ multiplex PCR. V, J and clone size were drawn from that table, and D and trimming were deduced from the DNA. Among about 150,000 clones listed, 87% were seen once. The sequenced sample was peripheral blood. The rearrangement joins TRBV5-6 to TRBJ2-5; D is ambiguous. This receptor was obtained from an elderly man with acute or convalescent COVID-19. The CDR3 nucleotides read TGTGCCAGCAGCACGCAGAACCAAGAGACCCAGTACTTC. It encodes CASSTQNQETQYF.